The T cell receptor beta chain under discussion was sequenced for a study of post-analysis software for immune sequencing data. Unique molecular identifiers tagged the TCR beta cDNA libraries. TCRdb passed the PCR reads through MiXCR, listing each CDR3 protein once. The sample records hundreds of thousands of distinct CDR3 sequences, roughly 50% being singletons. The count of this clonotype is one. Material: blood. The TCR sequence derives from a girl aged 10-17 years with multiple sclerosis.

The CDR3 here is CASSLPGTSGANVLTF. In nucleotides, the CDR3 is TGTGCCAGCAGCTTACCAGGGACGTCTGGGGCCAACGTCCTGACTTTC. V usage is TRBV7-9 and J usage is TRBJ2-6; D possibly uses TRBD1 or TRBD2 (5 bases each). Germline V gene sequence: CDR1 SEHNR, CDR2 FQNEAQ (reference sequence). The CDR3 extends over 16 amino acids. Trimming cost V 2 bases and J 1 base, with 9 bases left between them.